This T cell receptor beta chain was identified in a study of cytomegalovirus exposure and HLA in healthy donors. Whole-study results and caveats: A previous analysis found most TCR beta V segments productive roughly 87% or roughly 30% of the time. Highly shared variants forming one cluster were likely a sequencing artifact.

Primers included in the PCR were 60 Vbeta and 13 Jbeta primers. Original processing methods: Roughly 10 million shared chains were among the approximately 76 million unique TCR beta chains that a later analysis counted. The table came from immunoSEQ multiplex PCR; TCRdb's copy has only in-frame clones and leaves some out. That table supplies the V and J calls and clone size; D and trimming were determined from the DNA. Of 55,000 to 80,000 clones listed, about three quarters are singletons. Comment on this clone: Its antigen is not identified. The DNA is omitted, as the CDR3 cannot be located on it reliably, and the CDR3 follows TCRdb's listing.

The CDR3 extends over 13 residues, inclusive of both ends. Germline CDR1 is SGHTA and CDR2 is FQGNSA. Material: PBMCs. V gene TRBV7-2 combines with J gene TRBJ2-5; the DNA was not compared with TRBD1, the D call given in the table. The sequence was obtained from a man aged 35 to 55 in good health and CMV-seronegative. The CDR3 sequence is CASSLGRVGQGNF.